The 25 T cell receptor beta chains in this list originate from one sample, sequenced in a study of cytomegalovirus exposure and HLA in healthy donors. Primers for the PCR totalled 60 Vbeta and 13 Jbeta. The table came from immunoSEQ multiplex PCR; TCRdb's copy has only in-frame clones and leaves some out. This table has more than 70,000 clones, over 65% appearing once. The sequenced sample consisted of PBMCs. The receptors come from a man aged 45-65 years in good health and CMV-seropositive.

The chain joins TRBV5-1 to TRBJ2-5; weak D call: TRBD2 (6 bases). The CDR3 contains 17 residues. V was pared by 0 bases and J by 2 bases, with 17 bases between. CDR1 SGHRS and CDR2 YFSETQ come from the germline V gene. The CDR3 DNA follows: TGCGCCAGCAGCTTGGGAGGGCGGGACGGAGGGCAAGAGACCCAGTACTTC. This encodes CASSLGGRDGGQETQYF. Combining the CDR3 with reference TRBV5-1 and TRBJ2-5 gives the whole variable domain KAGVTQTPRYLIKTRGQQVTLSCSPISGHRSVSWYQQTPGQGLQFLFEYFSETQRNKGNFPGRFSGRQFSNSRSEMNVSTLELGDSALYLCASSLGGRDGGQETQYFGPGTRLLVL.

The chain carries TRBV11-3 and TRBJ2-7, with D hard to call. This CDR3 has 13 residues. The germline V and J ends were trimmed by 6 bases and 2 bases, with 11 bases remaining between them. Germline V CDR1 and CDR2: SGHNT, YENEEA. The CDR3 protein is CASSPSSTYEQYF. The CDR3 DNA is TGTGCCAGCAGTCCTAGTAGTACCTACGAGCAGTACTTC.

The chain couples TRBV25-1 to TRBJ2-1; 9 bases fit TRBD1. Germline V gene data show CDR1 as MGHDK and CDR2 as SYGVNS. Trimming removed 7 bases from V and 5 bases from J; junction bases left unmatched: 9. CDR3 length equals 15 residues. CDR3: CASNSGTGYHNEQFF. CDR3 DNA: TGTGCCAGCAATTCCGGGACAGGGTACCACAATGAGCAGTTCTTC.

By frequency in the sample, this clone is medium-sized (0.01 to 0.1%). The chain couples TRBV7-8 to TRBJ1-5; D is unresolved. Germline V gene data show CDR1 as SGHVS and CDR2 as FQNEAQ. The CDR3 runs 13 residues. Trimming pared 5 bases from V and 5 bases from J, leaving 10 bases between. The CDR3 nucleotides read TGTGCCAGCAGCCTACTGAATGATCAGCCCCAGCATTTT. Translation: CASSLLNDQPQHF.

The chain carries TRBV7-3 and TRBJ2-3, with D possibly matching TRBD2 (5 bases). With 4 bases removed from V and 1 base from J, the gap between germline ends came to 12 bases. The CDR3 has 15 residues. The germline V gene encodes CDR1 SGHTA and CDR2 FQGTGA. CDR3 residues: CASSSSPEGTDTQYF. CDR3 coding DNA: TGTGCCAGCAGCTCCTCTCCGGAGGGCACAGATACGCAGTATTTT.

The CDR3 DNA reads TGTGCCAGCAGTAGACTAGCGGGAGTCTCAGATACGCAGTATTTT. Translated, it gives CASSRLAGVSDTQYF. The chain couples TRBV6-4 to TRBJ2-3, with 12 bases matching TRBD2. The ends lost 5 bases at V and 4 bases at J; junction bases unmatched: 4. CDR1 MRHNA and CDR2 SNTAGT come from the germline V gene. This CDR3 region has 15 residues.

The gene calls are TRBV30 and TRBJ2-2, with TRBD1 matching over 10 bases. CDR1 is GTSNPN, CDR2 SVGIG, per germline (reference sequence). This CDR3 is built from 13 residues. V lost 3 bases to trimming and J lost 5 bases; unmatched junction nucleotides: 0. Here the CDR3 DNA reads TGTGCCTGGAGGGGACAGGGGACCGGGGAGCTGTTTTTT. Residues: CAWRGQGTGELFF.

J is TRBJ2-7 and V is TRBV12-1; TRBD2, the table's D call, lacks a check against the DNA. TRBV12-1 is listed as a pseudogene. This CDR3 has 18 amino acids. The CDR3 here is CASSVRPGLAGEFHEQYF. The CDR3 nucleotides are TGTGCCAGCAGCGTACGGCCGGGACTAGCGGGAGAATTTCACGAGCAGTACTTC.

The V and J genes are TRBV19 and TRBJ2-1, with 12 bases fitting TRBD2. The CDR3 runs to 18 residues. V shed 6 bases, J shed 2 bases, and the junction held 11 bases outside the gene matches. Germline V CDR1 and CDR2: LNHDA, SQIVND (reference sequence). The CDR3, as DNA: TGTGCCAGTAGGCCCGGTTTGACTAGCGGGGGTCCCTACAATGAGCAGTTCTTC. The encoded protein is CASRPGLTSGGPYNEQFF.

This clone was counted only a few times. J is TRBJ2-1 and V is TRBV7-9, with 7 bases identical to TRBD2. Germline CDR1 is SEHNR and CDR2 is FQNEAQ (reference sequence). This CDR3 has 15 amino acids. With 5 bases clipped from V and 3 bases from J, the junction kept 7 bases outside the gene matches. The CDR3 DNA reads TGTGCCAGCAGCCCAGGCGGGAGACTCTACAATGAGCAGTTCTTC. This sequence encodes CASSPGGRLYNEQFF.

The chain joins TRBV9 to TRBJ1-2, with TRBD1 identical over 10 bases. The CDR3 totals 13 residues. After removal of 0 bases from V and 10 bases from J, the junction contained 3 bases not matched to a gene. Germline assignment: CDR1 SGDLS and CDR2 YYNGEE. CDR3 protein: CASSVEGQGSYTF. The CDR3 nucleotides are TGTGCCAGCAGCGTAGAGGGACAGGGGTCCTACACCTTC.

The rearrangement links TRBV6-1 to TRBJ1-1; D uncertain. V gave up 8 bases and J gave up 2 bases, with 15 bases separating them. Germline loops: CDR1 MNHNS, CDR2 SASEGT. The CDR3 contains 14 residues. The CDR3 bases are TGTGCCAGCTTCAAACTTGGCGGAAACACTGAAGCTTTCTTT. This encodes CASFKLGGNTEAFF.

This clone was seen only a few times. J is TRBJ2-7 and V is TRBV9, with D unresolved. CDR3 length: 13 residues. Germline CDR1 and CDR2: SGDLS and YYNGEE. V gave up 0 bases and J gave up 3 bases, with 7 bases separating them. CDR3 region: CASSVATDYEQYF. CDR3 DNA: TGTGCCAGCAGCGTAGCTACCGACTACGAGCAGTACTTC.

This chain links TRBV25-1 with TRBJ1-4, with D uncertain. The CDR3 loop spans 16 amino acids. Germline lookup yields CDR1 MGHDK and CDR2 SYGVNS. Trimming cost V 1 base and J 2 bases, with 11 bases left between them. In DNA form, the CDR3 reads TGTGCCAGCAGTGAATTCGGTCTCCGGACTAATGAAAAACTGTTTTTT. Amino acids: CASSEFGLRTNEKLFF.

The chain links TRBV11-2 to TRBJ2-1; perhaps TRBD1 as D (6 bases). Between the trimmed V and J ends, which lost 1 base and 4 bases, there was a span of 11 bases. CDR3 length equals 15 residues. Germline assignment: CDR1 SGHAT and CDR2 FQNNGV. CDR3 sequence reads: CASSLAGTKYNEQFF. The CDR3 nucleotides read TGTGCCAGCAGCTTAGCGGGGACAAAGTACAATGAGCAGTTCTTC.

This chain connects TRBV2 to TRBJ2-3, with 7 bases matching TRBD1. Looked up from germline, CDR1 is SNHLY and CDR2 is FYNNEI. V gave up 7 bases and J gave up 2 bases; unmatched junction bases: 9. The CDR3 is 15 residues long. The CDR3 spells CASKKGAIVTDTQYF. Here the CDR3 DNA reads TGTGCCAGCAAAAAGGGGGCAATAGTCACAGATACGCAGTATTTT. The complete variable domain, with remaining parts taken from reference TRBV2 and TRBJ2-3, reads EPEVTQTPSHQVTQMGQEVILRCVPISNHLYFYWYRQILGQKVEFLVSFYNNEISEKSEIFDDQFSVERPDGSNFTLKIRSTKLEDSAMYFCASKKGAIVTDTQYFGPGTRLTVL.

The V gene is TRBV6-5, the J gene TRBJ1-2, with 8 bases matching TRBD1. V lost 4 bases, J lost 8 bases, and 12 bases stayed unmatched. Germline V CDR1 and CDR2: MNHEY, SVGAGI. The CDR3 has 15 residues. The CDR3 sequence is CASSSRDRIWGGYTF. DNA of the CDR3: TGTGCCAGCAGTTCCCGGGACAGGATTTGGGGAGGCTACACCTTC.

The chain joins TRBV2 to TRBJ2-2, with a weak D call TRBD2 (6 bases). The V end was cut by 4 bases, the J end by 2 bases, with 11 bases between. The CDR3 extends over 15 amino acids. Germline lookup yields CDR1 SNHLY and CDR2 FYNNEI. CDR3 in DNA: TGTGCCAGCAGTGGCGGTAGCGGAAACACCGGGGAGCTGTTTTTT. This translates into CASSGGSGNTGELFF.

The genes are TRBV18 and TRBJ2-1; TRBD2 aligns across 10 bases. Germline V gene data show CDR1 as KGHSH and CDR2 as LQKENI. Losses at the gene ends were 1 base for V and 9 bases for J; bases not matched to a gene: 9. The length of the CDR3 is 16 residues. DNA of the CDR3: TGTGCCAGCTCACCACGGACTAGCGGTAATTATGGTGAGCAGTTCTTC. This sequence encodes CASSPRTSGNYGEQFF.

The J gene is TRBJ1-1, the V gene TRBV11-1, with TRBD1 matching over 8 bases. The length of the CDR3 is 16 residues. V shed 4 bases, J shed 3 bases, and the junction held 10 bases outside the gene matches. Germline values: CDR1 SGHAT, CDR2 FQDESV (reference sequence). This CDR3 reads CASSSAGGVGDTEAFF. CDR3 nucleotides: TGTGCCAGCAGCTCCGCAGGGGGCGTGGGTGACACTGAAGCTTTCTTT.

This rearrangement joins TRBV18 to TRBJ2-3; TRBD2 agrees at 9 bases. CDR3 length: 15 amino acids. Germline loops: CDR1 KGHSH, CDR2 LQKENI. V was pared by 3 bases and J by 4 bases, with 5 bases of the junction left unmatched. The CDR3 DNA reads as TGTGCCAGCTCACCGATAGCGGGAGAAGCAGATACGCAGTATTTT. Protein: CASSPIAGEADTQYF.

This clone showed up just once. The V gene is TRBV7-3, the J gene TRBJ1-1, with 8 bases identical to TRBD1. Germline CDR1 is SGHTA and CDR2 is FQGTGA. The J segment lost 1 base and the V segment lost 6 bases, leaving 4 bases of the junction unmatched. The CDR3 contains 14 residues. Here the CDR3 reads CASSQGAGNTEAFF. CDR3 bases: TGTGCCAGCAGTCAGGGGGCGGGGAACACTGAAGCTTTCTTT.

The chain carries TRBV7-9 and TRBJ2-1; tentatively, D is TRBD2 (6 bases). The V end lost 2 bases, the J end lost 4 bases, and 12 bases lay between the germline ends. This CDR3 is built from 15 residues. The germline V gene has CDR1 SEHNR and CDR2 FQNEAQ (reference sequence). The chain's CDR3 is CASSLWERVYNEQFF. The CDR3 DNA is TGTGCCAGCAGCTTATGGGAGCGGGTTTACAATGAGCAGTTCTTC.

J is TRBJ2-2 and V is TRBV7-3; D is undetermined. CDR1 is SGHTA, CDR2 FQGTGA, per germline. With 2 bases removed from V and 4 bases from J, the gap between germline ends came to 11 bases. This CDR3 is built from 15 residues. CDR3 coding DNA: TGTGCCAGCAGCTTACTGGGCCCCGCCACCGGGGAGCTGTTTTTT. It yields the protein CASSLLGPATGELFF.

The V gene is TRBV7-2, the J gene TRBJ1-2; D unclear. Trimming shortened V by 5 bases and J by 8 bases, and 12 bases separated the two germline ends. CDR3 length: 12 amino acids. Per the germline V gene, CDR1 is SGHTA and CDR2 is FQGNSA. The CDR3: CASSREKIGYTF. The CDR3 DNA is TGTGCCAGCAGCCGGGAAAAAATCGGCTACACCTTC.